This record looks at one T cell receptor beta chain sequence and its context. The data belong to a study of blood T cell repertoires in COVID-19. Looking at the study overall: Samples representing acute and convalescent COVID-19 were sourced from the United States, Italy and Spain. T cells, B-cell-depleted T cells, or PBMCs supplied cDNA or gDNA.

This CDR3 comprises 13 residues. The ends were cut back, 5 bases at V and 4 bases at J, with 11 bases in the middle. Germline CDR1 reads LNHDA; CDR2 reads SQIVND (reference sequence). Per the original methods: Amplified reference gene primers provided the basis for estimating nucleated cell counts. Assay: immunoSEQ multiplex PCR; the TCRdb copy retains only in-frame clones and omits some. V and J calls and clone size follow that table, whereas D and trimming were derived from the DNA. The sample has 250,000 to 350,000 clones, roughly 90% seen once. Sequenced sample: peripheral blood. This sequence joins TRBV19 and TRBJ1-1, with a weak D call TRBD1 (6 bases). The sequence was obtained from a woman between 45 and 65 years old who had recovered from COVID-19. The CDR3 region has the DNA TGTGCCAGTAGTCCTACAGGGTCCACTGAAGCTTTCTTT. As protein: CASSPTGSTEAFF.